This TCR beta chain was profiled in a study of T cells after yellow fever vaccination. Study as a whole: Libraries from low-cell-number fractions were prepared with the SMART-Seq v4 Ultra Low Input RNA kit. Whole-study results and caveats: Overall, a small share of clonotypes was seen in both CD4 and CD8 compartments. Reappearing after the booster were most of the clones from primary vaccination (less than 97% CD4, 85% to 90% CD8).

5'RACE template switching generated TCR cDNA, adding a universal primer site and UMIs. TCRdb reprocessed the 5' RACE reads via MiXCR and lists one record per CDR3 protein. The repertoire holds 450,000 to 650,000 distinct CDR3 sequences, with 13% as singletons. As concerns this clonotype: Its antigen is unknown.

The CDR3 contains 16 residues. The junction had 7 bases not matched to a gene; V was cut back by 4 bases and J by 3 bases. The germline CDR1 and CDR2 sequences are DFQATT and SNEGSKA (reference sequence). The starting material was PBMCs, obtained on the day of the yellow fever booster vaccination. J is TRBJ2-1 and V is TRBV20-1; 12 nucleotides line up with TRBD2. This receptor was obtained from a man aged 30 to 45 who received the YFV17D yellow fever vaccine. DNA of the CDR3: TGCAGTGCTACCTTAACTAGCGGGGGGTACTACAATGAGCAGTTCTTC. Its translation: CSATLTSGGYYNEQFF.